This TCR beta chain was captured by sequencing in a study of shared clonotypes between healthy human individuals. Study context: CD4 naive and CD4 memory each took three plates per donor, while CD8 naive took two and CD8 memory one.

A remark on this clone: Its specificity is unknown. At one end, the junction sequence differs from germline, possibly due to a read error.

Under the authors' procedure: Junction-only sequences without quality scores were provided by ImmunoSEQ, so filtering was different. TCRdb's copy holds only in-frame clones and misses some; the assay was immunoSEQ multiplex PCR. V, J and clone size are those of that table, while D and trimming were read from the DNA. The sample consists of some 500,000 clones, about 96% of them appearing once. Splitting the CD4+ cells yielded a CD45RA+ naive subset and a CD45RA-negative memory subset. Study-wide results and limits: Clonotypes shared by all four donors outscored non-shared clonotypes in generation probability.

The CDR3 extends over 14 amino acids. Germline V gives CDR1 SSHAT, CDR2 FNYEAQ (reference sequence). The chain recombines TRBV7-7 with TRBJ2-5; D gene unclear. Sequencing was done on a sample of naive CD4+ T cells sorted from blood. The sample's subset: CD45RA+ positively selected. The source is a woman in her 30s in good health. CDR3 sequence: CASSLERSQGTQYF. CDR3 nucleotides: TGTGCCAGCAGCTTAGAACGGAGTCAAGGGACCCAGTACTTC.